Included here is one T cell receptor beta chain sequence, with context. V was trimmed by 1 base and J by 9 bases, leaving 16 bases between them. The CDR3 length is 15 residues. Looked up from germline, CDR1 is SGHVS and CDR2 is FNYEAQ. This entry comes from a study of blood T cell repertoires in COVID-19. Sequencing used immunoSEQ multiplex PCR; TCRdb keeps in-frame clones, though not all of them. Of 40,000 to 50,000 clones listed, about 86% are singletons. J is TRBJ2-1 and V is TRBV7-6, with a tentative D call TRBD2 (5 bases). Sequencing was carried out using peripheral blood. The clonotype originates from a man in his 70s with acute or convalescent COVID-19. The CDR3: CASSLGMRLASEQFF. In DNA form, the CDR3 reads TGTGCCAGCAGCTTAGGGATGAGGCTAGCATCTGAGCAGTTCTTC.